Listed here are 19 T cell receptor beta chains from one sample, sequenced in a study of OX40 agonist ivuxolimab in advanced cancers. Sequenced by immunoSEQ multiplex PCR; TCRdb stores in-frame clones only, minus some. This sample has about 27,000 clones, with less than 85% found just once. Source: CD4+ or CD8+ T cells sorted from blood, taken in a trial of the OX40 agonist ivuxolimab. All receptors come from an adult with an advanced solid tumor such as melanoma, head and neck, liver or kidney cancer.

The chain links TRBV27 to TRBJ2-3; D is unresolved. The V end was cut by 1 base, the J end by 1 base, with 3 bases between. CDR3 length equals 13 residues. The V gene's germline CDR1 is MNHEY and CDR2 SMNVEV (reference sequence). CDR3 sequence reads: CASSLYGTDTQYF. The CDR3 DNA follows: TGTGCCAGCAGTTTATACGGCACAGATACGCAGTATTTT.

This rearrangement joins TRBV7-8 to TRBJ2-5; D not resolved. Trimming stripped 5 bases from V and 5 bases from J, with 18 bases between. CDR3 length: 15 amino acids. Per germline, CDR1 SGHVS and CDR2 FQNEAQ. The CDR3, as DNA: TGTGCCAGCAGCACCTGGACGGCACCGTCGGAGACCCAGTACTTC. It yields the protein CASSTWTAPSETQYF.

J is TRBJ2-3 and V is TRBV5-1; no clear D gene. Looked up from germline, CDR1 is SGHRS and CDR2 is YFSETQ. Trimming pared 1 base from V and 2 bases from J, leaving 8 bases between. The CDR3 contains 14 residues. CDR3 coding DNA: TGCGCCAGCAGCTTGACCGACCCCACAGATACGCAGTATTTT. This translates into CASSLTDPTDTQYF.

This clone was picked up a small number of times. The chain uses TRBV9 and TRBJ2-7; the D is unclear. Trimming removed 0 bases at V and 0 bases at J, with 4 bases between. Per germline, CDR1 SGDLS and CDR2 YYNGEE. This CDR3 contains 13 residues. The CDR3 coding sequence is TGTGCCAGCAGCGTAGCTCCCTCCTACGAGCAGTACTTC. Translated, it gives CASSVAPSYEQYF. The full variable domain, in which reference TRBV9 and TRBJ2-7 provide the parts outside the CDR3, is DSGVTQTPKHLITATGQRVTLRCSPRSGDLSVYWYQQSLDQGLQFLIQYYNGEERAKGNILERFSAQQFPDLHSELNLSSLELGDSALYFCASSVAPSYEQYFGPGTRLTVT.

This clone was seen a few times. The chain combines TRBV7-9 with TRBJ2-5; D unclear. CDR1 is SEHNR and CDR2 is FQNEAQ in the germline V gene (reference sequence). The CDR3 totals 13 residues. Trimming took 5 bases from V and 5 from J, leaving 12 bases between them. The CDR3 spells CASSPLVNETQYF. The CDR3 DNA reads TGTGCCAGCAGCCCCCTGGTCAATGAGACCCAGTACTTC.

This sequence joins TRBV2 and TRBJ1-5; D gene ambiguous. Germline V gene data show CDR1 as SNHLY and CDR2 as FYNNEI. Trimming shortened V by 5 bases and J by 0 bases, and 11 bases separated the two germline ends. The CDR3 contains 15 residues. Written as DNA, the CDR3 is TGTGCCAGCAGTCTAGTGGGAGCTAGCAATCAGCCCCAGCATTTT. Protein: CASSLVGASNQPQHF.

This chain joins TRBV5-5 and TRBJ2-5; D perhaps matches TRBD2 (5 bases). V was cut by 0 bases and J by 1 base, with 10 bases left in between. This CDR3 contains 15 residues. Germline CDR1 reads SGHKS; CDR2 reads YYEKEE (reference sequence). CDR3 protein: CASSLAIGGQETQYF. CDR3 DNA: TGTGCCAGCAGCTTGGCCATCGGAGGCCAAGAGACCCAGTACTTC.

The rearrangement uses TRBV19 and TRBJ2-7; a possible D gene is TRBD2 (5 bases). V lost 4 bases and J 7 bases, leaving 14 bases between the germline ends. This CDR3 has 13 residues. Germline V gene lookup returns CDR1 LNHDA and CDR2 SQIVND (reference sequence). DNA for the CDR3: TGTGCCAGTAGTACTCGACACCCGGGGGAGCAGTACTTC. It specifies CASSTRHPGEQYF.

V usage is TRBV13 and J usage is TRBJ2-3, with D unclear. The germline V and J ends were trimmed by 1 base and 6 bases, with 14 bases remaining between them. This CDR3 has 15 residues. Germline CDR1 PRHDT, CDR2 FYEKMQ (reference sequence). CDR3 coding DNA: TGTGCCAGCAGCTTAGCTGTCTCATCCCGGGATACGCAGTATTTT. It encodes CASSLAVSSRDTQYF.

The rearrangement uses TRBV9 and TRBJ1-3; D unresolved. This CDR3 has 17 amino acids. Per germline, CDR1 SGDLS and CDR2 YYNGEE. Trimming shortened V by 0 bases and J by 2 bases, and 15 bases separated the two germline ends. For the CDR3, the DNA is TGTGCCAGCAGCGTAGATAGCGGACCCCAAACTGGAAACACCATATATTTT. It specifies CASSVDSGPQTGNTIYF.

The V and J genes are TRBV28 and TRBJ1-1; D possibly corresponds to TRBD1 (6 bases). In germline, CDR1 is MDHEN, CDR2 SYDVKM. V gave up 7 bases and J gave up 9 bases, with 27 bases separating them. CDR3 length: 16 amino acids. The DNA for the CDR3 is TGTGCCAGCAAGGCCTACACAGGGTACCCATCAACACAAGCTTTCTTT. It encodes CASKAYTGYPSTQAFF. The whole variable domain, filled in from reference TRBV28 and TRBJ1-1, reads DVKVTQSSRYLVKRTGEKVFLECVQDMDHENMFWYRQDPGLGLRLIYFSYDVKMKEKGDIPEGYSVSREKKERFSLILESASTNQTSMYLCASKAYTGYPSTQAFFGQGTRLTVV.

Sample share makes this clone medium-sized. This sequence joins TRBV30 and TRBJ2-1, with no clear D. V shed 5 bases and J shed 3 bases, with 11 bases lying between them. This CDR3 is built from 13 residues. Germline values: CDR1 GTSNPN, CDR2 SVGIG (reference sequence). In DNA form, the CDR3 reads TGTGCCTGGTCTAGGTCCCACTACAATGAGCAGTTCTTC. Its translation is CAWSRSHYNEQFF.

V usage is TRBV5-4 and J usage is TRBJ2-1, with 14 bases that match TRBD2. This CDR3 region has 18 residues. Germline assignment: CDR1 SGHNT and CDR2 YYREEE (reference sequence). With 3 bases clipped from V and 4 bases from J, the junction kept 9 bases outside the gene matches. The CDR3 protein is CASSSPGTSGSHYNEQFF. The DNA for the CDR3 is TGTGCCAGCAGCTCTCCCGGGACTAGCGGGAGCCATTACAATGAGCAGTTCTTC.

This chain joins TRBV9 and TRBJ2-1; a weak D match, TRBD1 (5 bases). This CDR3 region has 16 residues. CDR1 is SGDLS, CDR2 YYNGEE, per germline. The V and J ends lost 0 bases and 5 bases respectively, with 15 bases between them. The CDR3, as DNA: TGTGCCAGCAGCGTAGATAGGGGTACTATAAACAATGAGCAGTTCTTC. Translation gives CASSVDRGTINNEQFF.

The chain combines TRBV7-2 with TRBJ2-1; 16 nucleotides line up with TRBD2. J was trimmed by 7 bases and V by 10 bases; bases with no gene match: 10. Germline V gives CDR1 SGHTA, CDR2 FQGNSA. This CDR3 comprises 16 residues. CDR3 region: CATRRPGLAGGNEQFF. CDR3 sequence (DNA): TGTGCCACGCGAAGGCCGGGACTAGCGGGAGGGAATGAGCAGTTCTTC.

This chain links TRBV14 with TRBJ2-7; a weak D match, TRBD1 (5 bases). The CDR3 extends over 15 amino acids. Germline V gives CDR1 SGHDN, CDR2 FVKESK. Trimming took off 0 bases at V and 5 bases at J, with 14 bases between the two ends. CDR3 DNA: TGTGCCAGCAGCCAAGAGATAATAGGGGAAGACGAGCAGTACTTC. It encodes CASSQEIIGEDEQYF.

The chain is built from TRBV2 and TRBJ2-5; no clear D. The germline gives CDR1 SNHLY, CDR2 FYNNEI. The CDR3 runs to 15 residues. V lost 7 bases, J lost 2 bases, and 17 bases lay in between. The CDR3 DNA sequence: TGTGCCAGCATAGCAAGAAGCCGAGTACAAGAGACCCAGTACTTC. This gives the protein CASIARSRVQETQYF.

This clone appeared a single time. This chain connects TRBV7-8 to TRBJ2-7; perhaps TRBD1 as D (5 bases). The CDR3 length is 15 residues. V lost 1 base, J lost 3 bases, and 13 bases lay in between. Looked up from germline, CDR1 is SGHVS and CDR2 is FQNEAQ. This chain's CDR3 is CASSLGDRQYYEQYF. The CDR3 nucleotides are TGTGCCAGCAGCTTAGGAGACAGACAATACTACGAGCAGTACTTC.

The genes are TRBV11-2 and TRBJ2-7, with 10 bases identical to TRBD1. The CDR3 runs 15 residues. Germline-derived CDR1 and CDR2 are SGHAT and FQNNGV. The V and J ends lost 5 bases and 3 bases, in that order; junction bases with no gene match: 7. Written as DNA, the CDR3 is TGTGCCAGCAGCCCGAGGACAGGGGGTAGCTACGAGCAGTACTTC. Its translation: CASSPRTGGSYEQYF. Drawing the rest from reference TRBV11-2 and TRBJ2-7, the complete variable domain is EAGVAQSPRYKIIEKRQSVAFWCNPISGHATLYWYQQILGQGPKLLIQFQNNGVVDDSQLPKDRFSAERLKGVDSTLKIQPAKLEDSAVYLCASSPRTGGSYEQYFGPGTRLTVT.